This TCR beta chain came from a study of shared clonotypes between healthy human individuals. The germline V and J ends were trimmed by 2 bases and 7 bases, with 15 bases remaining between them. The CDR3 runs 15 residues. Germline V lookup: CDR1 SNHLY, CDR2 FYNNEI. Authors' data handling: There were no quality scores in the junction-only immunoSEQ sequences, so filtering differed. Using immunoSEQ multiplex PCR, the repertoire was profiled, and TCRdb retains in-frame clones only, with some absent. Clone size and the V and J calls come from that table; the DNA yielded D and trimming. The sample contains 2 million to 2.5 million clones, approximately 93% of which appear only once. A note on this clone: Its antigen is still unknown.

Study results and caveats: In general, naive subsets displayed greater estimated richness than memory subsets did.

The sequence came from a man in his late teens or twenties in good health. Some clones in this sample may be carry-over from other donors' samples. The chain carries TRBV2 and TRBJ1-5; tentative D call: TRBD1 (5 bases). The sequencing input was naive CD4+ T cells from PBMCs. Described subset: CD45RA+ positively selected. The CDR3 loop reads CASSEYSGLGQPQHF. The CDR3 nucleotides read TGTGCCAGCAGTGAATATTCAGGGTTAGGGCAGCCCCAGCATTTT.